These 25 T cell receptor beta chains share one sample of origin, sequenced in a study of CD4+ T cells in melanoma. The repertoire was sequenced with immunoSEQ multiplex PCR; TCRdb's copy has only in-frame clones and lacks some. The sample carries about 5,000 clones, around three fifths recorded once. The sample was cells from a culture (not recorded whether cultured in vitro). The receptor source for this set is a human donor with melanoma.

This chain links TRBV5-1 with TRBJ2-1; no definite D call. The germline V gene encodes CDR1 SGHRS and CDR2 YFSETQ. This CDR3 spans 11 amino acids. V lost 6 bases to trimming and J lost 8 bases, with 9 bases between them. The DNA of the CDR3 is TGCGCCAGCATGGGCGGCGATGAGCAGTTCTTC. Its protein is CASMGGDEQFF.

The V gene is TRBV2, the J gene TRBJ1-3; no clear D. CDR1 and CDR2 (germline): SNHLY, FYNNEI. The CDR3 extends over 17 amino acids. Trimming removed 6 bases at V and 0 bases at J, with 18 bases between. The CDR3 DNA is TGTGCCAGCAGGAACAATCCCACGTTGGTCTCTGGAAACACCATATATTTT. Protein sequence: CASRNNPTLVSGNTIYF.

This chain uses TRBV4-3 with TRBJ1-2, with 9 bases lining up with TRBD1. J lost 4 bases, V lost 0 bases, and 3 bases had no gene match. From germline, CDR1 is LGHNA and CDR2 YSLEER. The CDR3 is 15 residues long. CDR3 loop: CASSQEQGAFYGYTF. The CDR3 nucleotides read TGCGCCAGCAGCCAAGAACAGGGGGCTTTCTATGGCTACACCTTC.

The rearrangement uses TRBV2 and TRBJ2-7; the D gene could be TRBD1 or TRBD2 (5 bases each). This CDR3 is 11 amino acids long. Germline CDR1 is SNHLY and CDR2 is FYNNEI. V lost 4 bases and J lost 4, with 5 bases in between. The CDR3 DNA reads as TGTGCCAGCAGTGGGGGGTACGAGCAGTACTTC. Protein product: CASSGGYEQYF. Complete variable domain (other parts from reference TRBV2 and TRBJ2-7): EPEVTQTPSHQVTQMGQEVILRCVPISNHLYFYWYRQILGQKVEFLVSFYNNEISEKSEIFDDQFSVERPDGSNFTLKIRSTKLEDSAMYFCASSGGYEQYFGPGTRLTVT.

The chain links TRBV7-2 to TRBJ2-3, with D uncertain. The CDR3 extends over 16 amino acids. The V gene's germline CDR1 is SGHTA and CDR2 FQGNSA. The V end lost 1 base, the J end lost 2 bases, and 13 bases lay between the germline ends. The CDR3 sequence is CASSLEGSRFTDTQYF. The DNA for the CDR3 is TGTGCCAGCAGCTTAGAGGGCTCGAGGTTCACAGATACGCAGTATTTT.

V usage is TRBV9 and J usage is TRBJ2-7; tentatively, D is TRBD1 (6 bases). Trimming stripped 0 bases from V and 1 base from J, with 11 bases between. The CDR3 is made up of 15 amino acids. The germline V gene has CDR1 SGDLS and CDR2 YYNGEE. The CDR3 DNA is TGTGCCAGCAGCGTAGATCAGGACAGTTCCTACGAGCAGTACTTC. It specifies CASSVDQDSSYEQYF.

This clone has only one observation. The chain recombines TRBV7-2 with TRBJ1-3; D unresolved. V lost 7 bases and J 2 bases, leaving 6 bases between the germline ends. CDR3 length: 12 residues. CDR1 is SGHTA, CDR2 FQGNSA, per germline. CDR3 sequence: CASNYPGNTIYF. In nucleotides, the CDR3 is TGTGCCAGCAATTATCCTGGAAACACCATATATTTT.

This sequence joins TRBV3-1 (or the pseudogene TRBV3-2) and TRBJ1-1; D perhaps matches TRBD1 (6 bases). The CDR3 covers 14 residues. Trimming cost V 1 base and J 1 base, with 7 bases left between them. The germline gives CDR1 LGHDT, CDR2 YNNKEL (reference sequence). The CDR3 nucleotides read TGTGCCAGCAGCCAAGTGACAGGGAACACTGAAGCTTTCTTT. Encoded protein: CASSQVTGNTEAFF.

This clone was counted once. The V gene is TRBV28, the J gene TRBJ1-2; D not certain. V lost 6 bases and J lost 8, with 13 bases in between. This CDR3 is built from 12 residues. The germline gives CDR1 MDHEN, CDR2 SYDVKM. The CDR3 DNA follows: TGTGCCAGCAGCGATTACGACCGAGGCTACACCTTC. Its translation: CASSDYDRGYTF.

The chain recombines TRBV5-1 with TRBJ1-6, with D tentatively TRBD1 (6 bases). This CDR3 contains 22 residues. The V end lost 1 base, the J end lost 8 bases, and 34 bases lay between the germline ends. CDR1 and CDR2 (germline): SGHRS, YFSETQ. The CDR3 sequence is CASSLNPVGAGRYGIVDSPLHF. CDR3 bases: TGCGCCAGCAGCTTGAACCCCGTGGGGGCCGGCCGTTATGGTATTGTGGATTCACCCCTCCACTTT.

By share of the sample, this clone is medium-sized. The chain has TRBV7-9 and TRBJ2-7; D perhaps matches TRBD1 (6 bases). The germline V and J ends were trimmed by 4 bases and 4 bases, with 20 bases remaining between them. The CDR3 has 16 residues. Germline V lookup: CDR1 SEHNR, CDR2 FQNEAQ (reference sequence). The CDR3 protein is CASSSPGGRGFYEQYF. CDR3 nucleotides: TGTGCCAGCAGCTCCCCCGGTGGCAGGGGCTTTTACGAGCAGTACTTC.

The chain couples TRBV28 to TRBJ2-5; D not resolved. Trimming cost V 11 bases and J 5 bases, with 18 bases left between them. The CDR3 runs to 13 residues. Germline loops: CDR1 MDHEN, CDR2 SYDVKM. CDR3 DNA sequence: TGTGCCTCGCACCCTGAAATCTACGAGACCCAGTACTTC. Its protein product is CASHPEIYETQYF.

This clone is termed medium-sized. The chain has TRBV3-1 (or the pseudogene TRBV3-2) and TRBJ2-7; no firm D call. The V and J ends lost 4 bases and 2 bases respectively, with 15 bases between them. CDR3 length: 15 amino acids. CDR1 and CDR2 (germline): LGHDT, YNNKEL (reference sequence). CDR3 sequence: CASSPQGRFTYEQYF. CDR3 sequence (DNA): TGTGCCAGCAGCCCCCAAGGGCGGTTCACCTACGAGCAGTACTTC.

This clone is labeled as medium-sized. The rearrangement joins TRBV7-9 to TRBJ2-1; TRBD1 aligns across 10 bases. The V and J ends lost 8 bases and 2 bases, in that order; junction bases with no gene match: 9. Germline V CDR1 and CDR2: SEHNR, FQNEAQ (reference sequence). The CDR3 has 16 residues. As DNA, the CDR3 is TGTGCCAGCGGTAGAACCGGGACAGGGGCCTACAATGAGCAGTTCTTC. Protein: CASGRTGTGAYNEQFF.

This clone is judged medium-sized (0.01 to 0.1%). The sample has other DNA sequences that encode this CDR3 too. The V and J genes are TRBV5-4 and TRBJ1-1; possibly TRBD1 for D (6 bases). Germline V gives CDR1 SGHNT, CDR2 YYREEE (reference sequence). This CDR3 spans 13 amino acids. The V gene lost 3 bases and the J gene lost 6 bases, with 12 bases spanning the gap. The CDR3 DNA follows: TGTGCCAGCAGCTGGAAGGGGGTAGCTGAAGCTTTCTTT. Translated, it gives CASSWKGVAEAFF.

The CDR3 reads CASSSGTAGYTF. DNA for the CDR3: TGTGCCAGCAGTTCCGGGACGGCTGGCTACACCTTC. The chain combines TRBV27 with TRBJ1-2, with D perhaps TRBD1 (5 bases). V lost 4 bases and J 7 bases, leaving 10 bases between the germline ends. Looked up from germline, CDR1 is MNHEY and CDR2 is SMNVEV (reference sequence). The CDR3 runs 12 residues.

A few counts support this clone. The chain has TRBV29-1 and TRBJ2-2; D remains unclear. V was trimmed by 4 bases and J by 3 bases, leaving 6 bases between them. Germline lookup yields CDR1 SQVTM and CDR2 ANQGSEA. This CDR3 spans 12 amino acids. CDR3 sequence reads: CSVGKDTGELFF. CDR3 bases: TGCAGCGTTGGGAAGGACACCGGGGAGCTGTTTTTT.

The table lists this clone with a count of one. In nucleotides, the CDR3 is TGTGCCAGCAGCCACCAGGGGCTCAGCTACACCTTC. It codes for CASSHQGLSYTF. The rearrangement joins TRBV11-2 to TRBJ1-2; possible D gene TRBD1, 6 bases. The length of the CDR3 is 12 residues. V dropped 5 bases and J dropped 9 bases, with 13 bases sitting between them. Germline assignment: CDR1 SGHAT and CDR2 FQNNGV. The full variable domain, rest sourced from reference TRBV11-2 and TRBJ1-2, is EAGVAQSPRYKIIEKRQSVAFWCNPISGHATLYWYQQILGQGPKLLIQFQNNGVVDDSQLPKDRFSAERLKGVDSTLKIQPAKLEDSAVYLCASSHQGLSYTFGSGTRLTVV.

In DNA form, the CDR3 reads TGTGCCAGCACAGAGGGGGGCCGAGAGACCCAGTACTTC. Translation gives CASTEGGRETQYF. The gene calls are TRBV28 and TRBJ2-5; the D call may be TRBD1 or TRBD2 (6 bases each). Per the germline V gene, CDR1 is MDHEN and CDR2 is SYDVKM. The CDR3 totals 13 residues. Trimming cost V 7 bases and J 4 bases, with 13 bases left between them.

This chain connects TRBV7-8 to TRBJ2-6; D not certain. Germline V gene data show CDR1 as SGHVS and CDR2 as FQNEAQ. This CDR3 is built from 17 residues. Deletions cut 4 bases from V and 1 base from J, with 14 bases between. CDR3: CASSSRMDRSGANVLTF. The CDR3 region has the DNA TGTGCCAGCAGCTCTCGAATGGATAGGTCTGGGGCCAACGTCCTGACTTTC.

The table lists this clone with a few counts. The chain combines TRBV2 with TRBJ2-5; 9 bases agree with TRBD1. Looked up from germline, CDR1 is SNHLY and CDR2 is FYNNEI. The CDR3 is made up of 14 amino acids. The junction had 5 bases not matched to a gene; V was cut back by 6 bases and J by 3 bases. The DNA for the CDR3 is TGTGCCAGCAGGGACAGGGGCGCAAAAGAGACCCAGTACTTC. The encoded protein is CASRDRGAKETQYF.

The rearrangement uses TRBV23-1 and TRBJ1-2; 8 positions match TRBD1. TRBV23-1 is designated an ORF whose function remains uncertain. With 6 bases clipped from V and 8 bases from J, the junction kept 14 bases outside the gene matches. CDR3 length equals 15 residues. CDR3: CASRTAGTGALGYTF. CDR3 coding DNA: TGCGCCAGCAGGACGGCCGGGACAGGCGCGTTGGGCTACACCTTC.

The V gene is TRBV19, the J gene TRBJ1-5; TRBD1 matches 10 bases. J gave up 4 bases and V 4 bases, and 1 base lay outside the gene matches. This CDR3 contains 14 residues. CDR1 and CDR2 (germline): LNHDA, SQIVND (reference sequence). Written as DNA, the CDR3 is TGTGCCAGTAGTAGACAGGGGGCGAATCAGCCCCAGCATTTT. Amino acids: CASSRQGANQPQHF. Combining the CDR3 with reference TRBV19 and TRBJ1-5 gives the whole variable domain DGGITQSPKYLFRKEGQNVTLSCEQNLNHDAMYWYRQDPGQGLRLIYYSQIVNDFQKGDIAEGYSVSREKKESFPLTVTSAQKNPTAFYLCASSRQGANQPQHFGDGTRLSIL.

A single count supports this clone. The J gene is TRBJ1-4, the V gene TRBV5-1, with 11 bases identical to TRBD1. The J segment lost 4 bases and the V segment lost 4 bases, leaving 9 bases of the junction unmatched. The CDR3 totals 17 residues. Per germline, CDR1 SGHRS and CDR2 YFSETQ. The DNA for the CDR3 is TGCGCCAGCAGCCCGGGGACAGGGGGAGCCCTTAATGAAAAACTGTTTTTT. Its protein product is CASSPGTGGALNEKLFF.

The V call is TRBV14, the J call TRBJ2-1; possibly TRBD1 for D (5 bases). Germline assignment: CDR1 SGHDN and CDR2 FVKESK. V lost 3 bases and J lost 3, with 15 bases in between. The length of the CDR3 is 16 residues. The CDR3 nucleotides are TGTGCCAGCAGCCATCAGGGTTTAGGGTACTACAATGAGCAGTTCTTC. It codes for CASSHQGLGYYNEQFF. The full variable domain, completed using reference TRBV14 and TRBJ2-1, is EAGVTQFPSHSVIEKGQTVTLRCDPISGHDNLYWYRRVMGKEIKFLLHFVKESKQDESGMPNNRFLAERTGGTYSTLKVQPAELEDSGVYFCASSHQGLGYYNEQFFGPGTRLTVL.